Each of the 9 T cell receptor beta chains below was sequenced from the same sample in a study of CD8 T cells in ankylosing spondylitis. The study, taken as a whole, reports: Blood from ankylosing spondylitis patients appeared to carry a characteristic roughly 8-variant TCR beta motif.

These receptors' antigens are unknown. TCRdb called the 5' RACE reads again in MiXCR, with one record for every CDR3 protein. The sample holds about 220,000 distinct CDR3 sequences, around 6.6% seen once. The sample comprised blood, either unsorted or a sorted T cell fraction (not recorded which). The receptors were sampled from a male donor with ankylosing spondylitis.

This clonotype was counted at least ten times. The chain uses TRBV21-1 and TRBJ2-7; the D call TRBD1 from the table was never checked on the DNA. TRBV21-1 is shown as a pseudogene. The CDR3 loop spans 14 amino acids. This chain's CDR3 is CASSGWDRSYEQYF. CDR3 bases: TGTGCCAGCAGCGGCTGGGACAGGTCCTACGAGCAGTACTTC.

This clonotype was seen a handful of times. One junction end does not reproduce the germline sequence, and a read error may be involved. The J gene is TRBJ2-1, the V gene TRBV29-1; D is undetermined. The germline CDR1 and CDR2 sequences are SQVTM and ANQGSEA. CDR3 size: 10 residues. As DNA, the CDR3 is TGCAGCGTTGAGATTTGGTTTCGCATCTTC. Its protein is CSVEIWFRIF.

This clonotype appeared a few times. The chain recombines TRBV27 with TRBJ2-1; tentatively, D is TRBD2 (6 bases). The germline gives CDR1 MNHEY, CDR2 SMNVEV (reference sequence). V was clipped by 10 bases and J by 4 bases, with 17 bases between them. This CDR3 is 14 amino acids long. CDR3 residues: CATCPGLSYNEQFF. The CDR3 bases are TGTGCCACATGTCCGGGACTGAGTTACAATGAGCAGTTCTTC.

At least ten counts were recorded for this clonotype. The chain recombines TRBV20-1 with TRBJ2-2; D is unclear. V shed 0 bases and J shed 1 base, with 6 bases lying between them. Germline CDR1 DFQATT, CDR2 SNEGSKA (reference sequence). This CDR3 region has 14 residues. The CDR3 sequence is CSARDFLNTGELFF. The CDR3 nucleotides read TGCAGTGCTAGAGATTTCCTGAACACCGGGGAGCTGTTTTTT.

This clonotype was observed a few times. The V gene is TRBV4-1, the J gene TRBJ2-7, with 10 bases lining up with TRBD2. V shed 0 bases and J 7 bases; nucleotides not matched to a gene: 9. CDR1 and CDR2 (germline): MGHRA, YSYEKL. The CDR3 runs 16 residues. CDR3 in amino acids: CASSQDSTLAGREQYF. The CDR3 nucleotides read TGCGCCAGCAGCCAAGATTCCACACTAGCGGGAAGGGAGCAGTACTTC.

Turning to this clonotype: A much larger clone is a single base away; this may be a read error. In DNA, the CDR3 is TGCACCAGCAGCCAAGATCCAGCCTTCGAGCAGTACTTC. Amino acid sequence: CTSSQDPAFEQYF. This rearrangement joins TRBV4-3 to TRBJ2-7; D is undetermined. CDR1 and CDR2 from the germline V gene are LGHNA and YSLEER. The CDR3 contains 13 residues.

This clonotype occurred many times. This chain uses TRBV6-2 or TRBV6-3 with TRBJ2-7; TRBD2 matches at 7 bases. V lost 4 bases to trimming and J lost 7 bases; unmatched junction nucleotides: 10. Germline V gene lookup returns CDR1 MNHEY and CDR2 SVGEGT. The CDR3 has 14 residues. CDR3: CASSSLAGATEQYF. The DNA of the CDR3 is TGTGCCAGCAGTTCCCTCGCGGGAGCTACTGAGCAGTACTTC.

This clonotype occurred many times. This chain connects TRBV7-9 to TRBJ1-5; 9 positions match TRBD1. V gave up 0 bases and J gave up 4 bases; unmatched junction bases: 4. CDR1 is SEHNR and CDR2 is FQNEAQ in the germline V gene (reference sequence). This CDR3 is 16 amino acids long. This chain's CDR3 is CASSLAGQGRNQPQHF. The DNA for the CDR3 is TGTGCCAGCAGCTTAGCTGGACAGGGGCGGAATCAGCCCCAGCATTTT. The variable domain in full, with the rest retrieved from reference TRBV7-9 and TRBJ1-5, is DTGVSQNPRHKITKRGQNVTFRCDPISEHNRLYWYRQTLGQGPEFLTYFQNEAQLEKSRLLSDRFSAERPKGSFSTLEIQRTEQGDSAMYLCASSLAGQGRNQPQHFGDGTRLSIL.

This chain connects TRBV7-6 to TRBJ2-1, with D perhaps TRBD2 (5 bases). CDR1 SGHVS and CDR2 FNYEAQ come from the germline V gene. The CDR3 loop spans 17 amino acids. The ends were cut back, 5 bases at V and 1 base at J, with 18 bases in the middle. CDR3 amino acids: CASSRRGKTQSYNEQFF. The CDR3 DNA is TGTGCCAGCAGCCGTCGAGGGAAAACCCAGTCCTACAATGAGCAGTTCTTC.